Presented here are 21 T cell receptor beta chains from one specimen sequenced in a study of long-term antiretroviral therapy in people with HIV. With survey level as its setting, the immunoSEQ assay was v3.0. Clones were read by immunoSEQ multiplex PCR, and TCRdb kept only the in-frame ones, dropping some. The sample records 40,000 to 50,000 clones, about 94% being singletons. Material: unsorted PBMCs, obtained around 9.2 years after starting antiretroviral therapy. The receptors were gathered from a man aged 25-40 years with HIV.

This clone was picked up one time. This chain joins TRBV5-1 and TRBJ2-2; 10 bases fit TRBD1. CDR1 and CDR2 from the germline V gene are SGHRS and YFSETQ. The junction had 5 bases not matched to a gene; V was cut back by 4 bases and J by 2 bases. The CDR3 extends over 16 amino acids. In DNA form, the CDR3 reads TGCGCCAGCAGCCAAAGACAGGGGGCAAACACCGGGGAGCTGTTTTTT. It is translated as CASSQRQGANTGELFF.

The chain is built from TRBV6-1 and TRBJ1-2; a possible D gene is TRBD1 (5 bases). The CDR3 extends over 13 amino acids. Germline CDR1 reads MNHNS; CDR2 reads SASEGT. Trimming shortened V by 2 bases and J by 4 bases, and 8 bases separated the two germline ends. The DNA of the CDR3 is TGTGCCAGCAGTGAACAGGGCACCTATGGCTACACCTTC. Protein product: CASSEQGTYGYTF.

The chain employs TRBV18 and TRBJ1-6; D ambiguous. Trimming left V 6 bases short and J 1 base short, with 7 bases between. Germline assignment: CDR1 KGHSH and CDR2 LQKENI. This CDR3 contains 14 residues. CDR3 DNA: TGTGCCAGCTCCCCGGAGTCCTATAATTCACCCCTCCACTTT. The encoded protein is CASSPESYNSPLHF.

The V gene is TRBV6-1, the J gene TRBJ2-5; TRBD1 matches 12 bases. CDR1 is MNHNS, CDR2 SASEGT, per germline. The V and J ends lost 4 bases and 5 bases, in that order; junction bases with no gene match: 5. The CDR3 totals 15 residues. The CDR3 DNA follows: TGTGCCAGCAGTGGGGACAGGGGGCACGACGAGACCCAGTACTTC. Its protein product is CASSGDRGHDETQYF.

The chain carries TRBV5-1 and TRBJ2-7; 12 positions agree with TRBD1. V lost 0 bases, J lost 9 bases, and 7 bases stayed unmatched. The germline V gene encodes CDR1 SGHRS and CDR2 YFSETQ. This CDR3 is built from 15 residues. Here the CDR3 reads CASSLDGTGGRGQYF. The CDR3 DNA sequence: TGCGCCAGCAGCTTGGATGGGACAGGGGGCCGGGGGCAGTACTTC.

This clone appeared a single time. The chain carries TRBV7-6 and TRBJ1-1; D is uncertain. The germline CDR1 and CDR2 sequences are SGHVS and FNYEAQ. Deletions cut 5 bases from V and 0 bases from J, with 13 bases between. CDR3 length: 15 amino acids. This CDR3 reads CASSLTGTMNTEAFF. For the CDR3, the DNA is TGTGCCAGCAGCCTAACCGGCACCATGAACACTGAAGCTTTCTTT.

The chain employs TRBV27 and TRBJ2-5; D uncertain. The CDR3 runs to 12 residues. Germline CDR1 and CDR2: MNHEY and SMNVEV (reference sequence). Between the trimmed V and J ends, which lost 5 bases and 4 bases, there was a span of 8 bases. The CDR3 sequence: CASSLPTETQYF. The CDR3 DNA reads as TGTGCCAGCAGTCTCCCAACAGAGACCCAGTACTTC.

V and J are TRBV18 and TRBJ1-4, with TRBD1 as a possible D gene (6 bases). Germline lookup yields CDR1 KGHSH and CDR2 LQKENI. The CDR3 is 19 residues long. Trimming took 3 bases from V and 2 from J, leaving 22 bases between them. The CDR3 here is CASSPFTSQGTLTNEKLFF. The CDR3 DNA reads TGTGCCAGCTCACCGTTCACTTCACAGGGAACTCTCACTAATGAAAAACTGTTTTTT.

The rearrangement joins TRBV4-1 to TRBJ2-7, with a weak D call TRBD2 (5 bases). The germline gives CDR1 MGHRA, CDR2 YSYEKL. The germline V and J ends were trimmed by 3 bases and 0 bases, with 12 bases remaining between them. The CDR3 runs 15 residues. For the CDR3, the DNA is TGCGCCAGCAGCCAGAGTAGAGGGCTCTCCTACGAGCAGTACTTC. Its translation is CASSQSRGLSYEQYF.

This chain links TRBV5-1 with TRBJ1-5; 7 bases line up with TRBD1. This CDR3 has 14 residues. In germline, CDR1 is SGHRS, CDR2 YFSETQ. The V and J ends lost 1 base and 2 bases, in that order; junction bases with no gene match: 0. The chain's CDR3 is CASSLTGGNQPQHF. DNA for the CDR3: TGCGCCAGCAGCTTGACAGGGGGCAATCAGCCCCAGCATTTT.

This chain uses TRBV9 with TRBJ1-6; no definite D call. Trimming removed 0 bases from V and 4 bases from J, with 11 bases in between. This CDR3 contains 16 residues. CDR1 SGDLS and CDR2 YYNGEE come from the germline V gene. CDR3 protein: CASSVATGEYNSPLHF. The CDR3 region has the DNA TGTGCCAGCAGCGTAGCTACCGGGGAATATAATTCACCCCTCCACTTT.

This chain uses TRBV1 with TRBJ1-2; TRBD1, the table's D call, lacks a check against the DNA. TRBV1 is a known pseudogene. The CDR3 has 15 residues. The chain's CDR3 is CTSSQGPGHCYGYTF. CDR3 nucleotides: TGCACCAGCAGCCAGGGACCGGGACACTGCTATGGCTACACCTTC.

The gene calls are TRBV5-1 and TRBJ1-2, with D tentatively TRBD1 (6 bases). The ends were cut back, 2 bases at V and 8 bases at J, with 10 bases in the middle. Per the germline V gene, CDR1 is SGHRS and CDR2 is YFSETQ. The CDR3 extends over 12 amino acids. Written as DNA, the CDR3 is TGCGCCAGCAGCTTCGCAGGGGACGGCTACACCTTC. This sequence encodes CASSFAGDGYTF.

The CDR3 region has the DNA TGTGCCAGCAGCGCCCAGGGGGCGGACTATGGCTACACCTTC. Translating gives CASSAQGADYGYTF. The gene calls are TRBV11-2 and TRBJ1-2, with 8 bases identical to TRBD1. With 5 bases clipped from V and 3 bases from J, the junction kept 5 bases outside the gene matches. Per germline, CDR1 SGHAT and CDR2 FQNNGV. The CDR3 runs 14 residues.

This sequence joins TRBV13 and TRBJ1-4; the D gene is possibly TRBD1 (5 bases). The V gene lost 4 bases and the J gene lost 5 bases, with 14 bases spanning the gap. Germline CDR1 is PRHDT and CDR2 is FYEKMQ (reference sequence). This CDR3 comprises 15 residues. In DNA form, the CDR3 reads TGTGCCAGCAGCTCTCAGACTGGGGCCAATGAAAAACTGTTTTTT. Amino acid sequence: CASSSQTGANEKLFF.

The V call is TRBV19, the J call TRBJ2-3, with 7 nucleotides matching TRBD1. V was clipped by 6 bases and J by 1 base; unmatched bases: 7. The CDR3 is 15 residues long. CDR1 and CDR2 (germline): LNHDA, SQIVND (reference sequence). The CDR3 is CASRQTGPGTDTQYF. Here the CDR3 DNA reads TGTGCCAGTAGGCAGACAGGGCCGGGCACAGATACGCAGTATTTT.

The CDR3 sequence is CASSESSGDALVNRPQHF. DNA for the CDR3: TGTGCCAGCAGTGAGAGTTCGGGGGACGCCCTAGTGAATAGGCCCCAGCATTTT. The chain is built from TRBV2 and TRBJ1-5; D might be TRBD1 (5 bases). CDR1 and CDR2 (germline): SNHLY, FYNNEI. Trimming pared 3 bases from V and 9 bases from J, leaving 27 bases between. This CDR3 contains 18 residues.

V usage is TRBV19 and J usage is TRBJ2-1; the D gene is possibly TRBD1 (6 bases). Trimming left V 5 bases short and J 3 bases short, with 11 bases between. Germline CDR1 is LNHDA and CDR2 is SQIVND (reference sequence). The CDR3 length is 14 residues. CDR3 region: CASSPQGLYNEQFF. CDR3 nucleotide sequence: TGTGCCAGTAGTCCCCAGGGGCTCTACAATGAGCAGTTCTTC. Full variable domain (rest looked up from reference TRBV19 and TRBJ2-1): DGGITQSPKYLFRKEGQNVTLSCEQNLNHDAMYWYRQDPGQGLRLIYYSQIVNDFQKGDIAEGYSVSREKKESFPLTVTSAQKNPTAFYLCASSPQGLYNEQFFGPGTRLTVL.

The chain couples TRBV27 to TRBJ2-1; the match to TRBD1 covers 7 bases. The CDR3 spans 15 residues. Germline trimming cut 5 bases from V and 2 bases from J; bases unmatched to any gene: 6. The V gene's germline CDR1 is MNHEY and CDR2 SMNVEV (reference sequence). CDR3 protein: CASSHTTGTYNEQFF. The CDR3 DNA reads TGTGCCAGCAGTCACACGACAGGGACCTACAATGAGCAGTTCTTC.

The chain joins TRBV7-2 to TRBJ1-6; TRBD1 aligns across 10 bases. CDR3 length equals 16 residues. The germline V gene has CDR1 SGHTA and CDR2 FQGNSA. V trimming: 4 bases; J trimming: 10 bases; junction bases outside the gene matches: 10. The CDR3 DNA is TGTGCCAGCAGCTCTCCTCCCGGGACAGGGGACTCACCCCTCCACTTT. Its protein product is CASSSPPGTGDSPLHF.

The chain carries TRBV12-2 and TRBJ1-6. TRBV12-2 is labeled a pseudogene. The CDR3 loop spans 14 amino acids. The CDR3: CASRPTCENSPLHF. CDR3 nucleotides: TGTGCAAGTCGCCCCACCTGTGAGAATTCACCCCTCCACTTT.